Shown below are 32 T cell receptor beta chains from a single sample sequenced in a study of blood T cell repertoires in COVID-19. Assay used: immunoSEQ multiplex PCR; TCRdb lists only in-frame clones, some missing. The sample records about 140,000 clones, under 85% being singletons. Source material: peripheral blood. The receptor set was obtained from a human donor in a cohort sampled during active COVID-19.

The chain combines TRBV28 with TRBJ1-5, with D perhaps matching TRBD1 (5 bases). Trimming left V 9 bases short and J 0 bases short, with 12 bases between. The germline V gene encodes CDR1 MDHEN and CDR2 SYDVKM. CDR3 length: 14 amino acids. CDR3 region: CASGGGISNQPQHF. In nucleotides, the CDR3 is TGTGCCAGTGGCGGGGGAATTAGCAATCAGCCCCAGCATTTT.

V is TRBV7-3 and J is TRBJ1-6, with 9 bases matching TRBD1. V gave up 5 bases and J gave up 7 bases; unmatched junction bases: 6. Germline CDR1 and CDR2: SGHTA and FQGTGA. This CDR3 contains 15 residues. This chain's CDR3 is CASSLRTGDNSPLHF. In DNA form, the CDR3 reads TGTGCCAGCAGCCTAAGGACAGGGGACAATTCACCCCTCCACTTT. The whole variable domain, remainder taken from reference TRBV7-3 and TRBJ1-6, is GAGVSQTPSNKVTEKGKYVELRCDPISGHTALYWYRQSLGQGPEFLIYFQGTGAADDSGLPNDRFFAVRPEGSVSTLKIQRTERGDSAVYLCASSLRTGDNSPLHFGNGTRLTVT.

This clone was detected once. The rearrangement links TRBV2 to TRBJ2-6; D is possibly TRBD1 (6 bases). The CDR3 totals 15 residues. The ends were cut back, 4 bases at V and 1 base at J, with 8 bases in the middle. Germline V lookup: CDR1 SNHLY, CDR2 FYNNEI. CDR3 in DNA: TGTGCCAGCAGTGCAAGGGGGTCTGGGGCCAACGTCCTGACTTTC. Amino acids: CASSARGSGANVLTF.

The rearrangement joins TRBV12-3 or TRBV12-4 to TRBJ2-7, with TRBD2 identical over 13 bases. CDR3 length: 13 residues. Trimming removed 6 bases from V and 11 bases from J; junction bases left unmatched: 7. CDR3 amino acids: CASSRLAGGQEYF. The CDR3 DNA sequence: TGTGCCAGCAGCCGACTAGCGGGGGGCCAGGAGTACTTC.

V usage is TRBV2 and J usage is TRBJ1-1; weak D call: TRBD1 (6 bases). From germline, CDR1 is SNHLY and CDR2 FYNNEI. The CDR3 is 16 amino acids. Trimming cost V 5 bases and J 3 bases, with 19 bases left between them. For the CDR3, the DNA is TGTGCCAGCAGTCCCGGCGGCAGGGGCCGGGACACTGAAGCTTTCTTT. It specifies CASSPGGRGRDTEAFF.

This clone has only a few counts. The rearrangement joins TRBV9 to TRBJ2-1; TRBD2 is a possible D gene (5 bases). The V and J ends lost 1 base and 3 bases respectively, with 11 bases between them. CDR1 is SGDLS and CDR2 is YYNGEE in the germline V gene. The CDR3 is 15 amino acids. The CDR3 DNA sequence: TGTGCCAGCAGCGTATCCAGCGGTTTCTACAATGAGCAGTTCTTC. Its protein is CASSVSSGFYNEQFF.

This clone showed up just a few times. The chain has TRBV28 and TRBJ2-2; TRBD2 matches at 7 bases. The V gene end was trimmed by 4 bases and the J gene end by 4 bases; junction bases not matched to a gene: 9. Germline V gene data show CDR1 as MDHEN and CDR2 as SYDVKM. This CDR3 has 16 amino acids. CDR3 residues: CASSYYRPGGTGELFF. The CDR3 DNA is TGTGCCAGCAGTTACTACCGGCCGGGGGGCACCGGGGAGCTGTTTTTT.

This chain links TRBV3-1 (or the pseudogene TRBV3-2) with TRBJ1-1; D is undetermined. Germline CDR1 reads LGHDT; CDR2 reads YNNKEL (reference sequence). The V end was cut by 4 bases, the J end by 6 bases, with 12 bases between. CDR3 length equals 13 residues. The CDR3 sequence is CASSPEVRAEAFF. DNA of the CDR3: TGTGCCAGCAGCCCGGAGGTTCGCGCTGAAGCTTTCTTT.

This rearrangement joins TRBV6-5 to TRBJ2-5, with 7 bases matching TRBD2. Trimming at V came to 1 base and at J to 2 bases, leaving 7 bases not matched to a gene. The CDR3 length is 16 residues. Per germline, CDR1 MNHEY and CDR2 SVGAGI. This CDR3 reads CASSYWEGIGQETQYF. The CDR3 DNA is TGTGCCAGCAGTTACTGGGAGGGGATAGGACAAGAGACCCAGTACTTC.

V and J are TRBV30 and TRBJ2-3; no reliable D call. CDR3 length: 13 residues. Germline CDR1 and CDR2: GTSNPN and SVGIG (reference sequence). The V end lost 1 base, the J end lost 0 bases, and 5 bases lay between the germline ends. CDR3 nucleotide sequence: TGTGCCTGGAGTGGGGCTAGCACAGATACGCAGTATTTT. It is translated as CAWSGASTDTQYF. The full variable domain, with the rest looked up from reference TRBV30 and TRBJ2-3, is SQTIHQWPATLVQPVGSPLSLECTVEGTSNPNLYWYRQAAGRGLQLLFYSVGIGQISSEVPQNLSASRPQDRQFILSSKKLLLSDSGFYLCAWSGASTDTQYFGPGTRLTVL.

This chain connects TRBV5-1 to TRBJ2-4; 10 bases agree with TRBD2. After removal of 0 bases from V and 9 bases from J, the junction contained 9 bases not matched to a gene. Germline V CDR1 and CDR2: SGHRS, YFSETQ. This CDR3 contains 16 residues. The CDR3 nucleotides read TGCGCCAGCAGCTTGGCGGGGATAGCGGGAGGAACCATTCAGTACTTC. Translation: CASSLAGIAGGTIQYF.

This rearrangement joins TRBV7-8 to TRBJ2-2, with 9 bases that match TRBD2. This CDR3 is 15 amino acids long. Germline V CDR1 and CDR2: SGHVS, FQNEAQ. Losses at the gene ends were 5 bases for V and 7 bases for J; bases not matched to a gene: 8. CDR3 region: CASSRIAGAGGELFF. The DNA for the CDR3 is TGTGCCAGCAGCCGAATAGCGGGAGCGGGCGGGGAGCTGTTTTTT.

The chain joins TRBV7-9 to TRBJ2-3; TRBD2 agrees at 8 bases. Unmatched junction bases numbered 9, after V lost 1 base and J lost 9 bases. Germline loops: CDR1 SEHNR, CDR2 FQNEAQ (reference sequence). This CDR3 contains 15 residues. The DNA for the CDR3 is TGTGCCAGCAGCTTAGACCTTAGCGGGACCTTAACGCAGTATTTT. Its translation is CASSLDLSGTLTQYF.

The gene calls are TRBV5-1 and TRBJ2-3, with D perhaps TRBD2 (5 bases). The CDR3 covers 16 residues. The V and J ends lost 0 bases and 2 bases respectively, with 13 bases between them. Germline V gives CDR1 SGHRS, CDR2 YFSETQ. As DNA, the CDR3 is TGCGCCAGCAGCTTGGGGCGGGTGGTACCCACAGATACGCAGTATTTT. Translated, it gives CASSLGRVVPTDTQYF. The whole variable domain, remainder taken from reference TRBV5-1 and TRBJ2-3, is KAGVTQTPRYLIKTRGQQVTLSCSPISGHRSVSWYQQTPGQGLQFLFEYFSETQRNKGNFPGRFSGRQFSNSRSEMNVSTLELGDSALYLCASSLGRVVPTDTQYFGPGTRLTVL.

This chain uses TRBV29-1 with TRBJ2-1; weak D call: TRBD1 (6 bases). Germline lookup yields CDR1 SQVTM and CDR2 ANQGSEA. With 3 bases removed from V and 8 bases from J, the gap between germline ends came to 8 bases. The CDR3 length is 11 residues. The CDR3 reads CSVEGAYEQFF. In nucleotides, the CDR3 is TGCAGCGTTGAGGGGGCTTATGAGCAGTTCTTC.

The chain links TRBV14 to TRBJ2-1; tentative D call: TRBD2 (5 bases). CDR1 and CDR2 (germline): SGHDN, FVKESK. There are 17 residues in the CDR3. The ends were cut back, 0 bases at V and 0 bases at J, with 12 bases in the middle. CDR3 coding DNA: TGTGCCAGCAGCCAAGAGTATGGGAGCAGCTCCTACAATGAGCAGTTCTTC. This encodes CASSQEYGSSSYNEQFF.

The rearrangement joins TRBV7-9 to TRBJ1-1; TRBD1 matches 9 bases. This CDR3 is 14 amino acids long. From germline, CDR1 is SEHNR and CDR2 FQNEAQ (reference sequence). Germline trimming cut 5 bases from V and 0 bases from J; bases unmatched to any gene: 1. This CDR3 is CASSGQGMNTEAFF. DNA of the CDR3: TGTGCCAGCAGCGGACAGGGGATGAACACTGAAGCTTTCTTT. Full variable domain (outside the CDR3, taken from reference TRBV7-9 and TRBJ1-1): DTGVSQNPRHKITKRGQNVTFRCDPISEHNRLYWYRQTLGQGPEFLTYFQNEAQLEKSRLLSDRFSAERPKGSFSTLEIQRTEQGDSAMYLCASSGQGMNTEAFFGQGTRLTVV.

The V and J genes are TRBV24-1 and TRBJ2-1, with 9 bases fitting TRBD2. CDR1 KGHDR and CDR2 SFDVKD come from the germline V gene. This CDR3 is 16 amino acids long. J lost 5 bases, V lost 4 bases, and 8 bases had no gene match. CDR3 loop: CATSDQVAGVHNEQFF. The CDR3 coding sequence is TGTGCCACCAGTGACCAAGTAGCGGGAGTTCACAATGAGCAGTTCTTC.

The rearrangement joins TRBV15 to TRBJ2-2, with a weak D call TRBD1 (6 bases). This CDR3 is built from 17 residues. V was cut by 5 bases and J by 0 bases, with 16 bases left in between. Germline values: CDR1 LNHNV, CDR2 YYDKDF (reference sequence). The CDR3 DNA reads as TGTGCCACCAGCCTCAGGCAGGGGTTATCGAACACCGGGGAGCTGTTTTTT. It is translated as CATSLRQGLSNTGELFF.

This chain connects TRBV5-1 to TRBJ2-1; perhaps TRBD1 as D (6 bases). V dropped 0 bases and J dropped 4 bases, with 11 bases sitting between them. This CDR3 is built from 15 residues. Per germline, CDR1 SGHRS and CDR2 YFSETQ. For the CDR3, the DNA is TGCGCCAGCAGCTTGGTAGGGACAACGTACAATGAGCAGTTCTTC. As protein: CASSLVGTTYNEQFF.

The V gene is TRBV19, the J gene TRBJ1-3; 7 bases match TRBD1. CDR3 size: 15 residues. Germline V gives CDR1 LNHDA, CDR2 SQIVND (reference sequence). The V gene end was trimmed by 6 bases and the J gene end by 0 bases; junction bases not matched to a gene: 5. CDR3 in amino acids: CASRAGTASGNTIYF. DNA for the CDR3: TGTGCCAGTAGGGCCGGGACAGCCTCTGGAAACACCATATATTTT.

In this sample, this clone turned up a few times. This rearrangement joins TRBV10-1 to TRBJ1-5, with 8 bases lining up with TRBD1. There are 17 residues in the CDR3. Germline V gene lookup returns CDR1 WNHNN and CDR2 SYGVQD (reference sequence). Trimming took 0 bases from V and 5 from J; bases not matched to a gene: 9. The CDR3 nucleotides read TGCGCCAGCAGTGAGTCGACGAGGGACAGGTCCTATCAGCCCCAGCATTTT. Translating it yields CASSESTRDRSYQPQHF.

The chain has TRBV6-6 and TRBJ1-2, with 7 bases lining up with TRBD1. CDR1 MNHNY and CDR2 SVGAGI come from the germline V gene (reference sequence). Trimming cost V 6 bases and J 3 bases; bases outside gene matches: 4. The CDR3 loop spans 13 amino acids. The CDR3, as DNA: TGTGCCAGCAGCTCTGGACAGGACTATGGCTACACCTTC. Translation gives CASSSGQDYGYTF.

The CDR3 bases are TGTGCCAGCAGCCAAGGGAGCACCGGGGAGCTGTTTTTT. Its protein is CASSQGSTGELFF. This sequence joins TRBV7-3 and TRBJ2-2; possible D gene TRBD2, 5 bases. The CDR3 has 13 residues. Germline V gene data show CDR1 as SGHTA and CDR2 as FQGTGA. V was pared by 5 bases and J by 4 bases, with 8 bases between. Complete variable domain (other parts from reference TRBV7-3 and TRBJ2-2): GAGVSQTPSNKVTEKGKYVELRCDPISGHTALYWYRQSLGQGPEFLIYFQGTGAADDSGLPNDRFFAVRPEGSVSTLKIQRTERGDSAVYLCASSQGSTGELFFGEGSRLTVL.

This chain links TRBV27 with TRBJ1-2; D is undetermined. This CDR3 region has 13 residues. Per germline, CDR1 MNHEY and CDR2 SMNVEV (reference sequence). The ends were cut back, 3 bases at V and 11 bases at J, with 16 bases in the middle. The CDR3 coding sequence is TGTGCCAGCAGTTTTACAGTGGGAGCTATTTACACCTTC. Amino acids: CASSFTVGAIYTF.

Points on this clone: The germline gene is not matched at one end of the junction; a read error may be the cause. The CDR3 spells CASPPQHGQMNTEAFF. In DNA, the CDR3 is TGTGCCAGCCCACCACAACACGGACAAATGAACACTGAAGCTTTCTTT. This chain uses TRBV18 with TRBJ1-1; a possible D gene is TRBD1 (5 bases). The V gene's germline CDR1 is KGHSH and CDR2 LQKENI. The CDR3 spans 16 residues.

This sequence joins TRBV28 and TRBJ1-5, with D unclear. Per the germline V gene, CDR1 is MDHEN and CDR2 is SYDVKM. The germline V and J ends were trimmed by 7 bases and 4 bases, with 11 bases remaining between them. CDR3 length: 13 residues. The CDR3, as DNA: TGTGCCAGCAAACTTGGCGGGAATCAGCCCCAGCATTTT. Translated, it gives CASKLGGNQPQHF.

The V gene is TRBV28, the J gene TRBJ2-1, with D possibly matching TRBD2 (6 bases). Germline CDR1 MDHEN, CDR2 SYDVKM. There are 16 residues in the CDR3. Trimming shortened V by 6 bases and J by 3 bases, and 18 bases separated the two germline ends. The CDR3 nucleotides read TGTGCCAGCAGAGACATGACGGCGGGATACTACAATGAGCAGTTCTTC. Translating it yields CASRDMTAGYYNEQFF.

The chain carries TRBV28 and TRBJ2-2; 8 bases match TRBD2. J was trimmed by 7 bases and V by 2 bases; bases with no gene match: 12. Per germline, CDR1 MDHEN and CDR2 SYDVKM. CDR3 length: 17 residues. The CDR3: CASSLVRGGRRGGELFF. The CDR3 DNA follows: TGTGCCAGCAGTTTAGTACGCGGCGGGAGGAGGGGCGGGGAGCTGTTTTTT.

V gene TRBV6-5 combines with J gene TRBJ1-5, with a weak D call TRBD1 (5 bases). The ends were cut back, 11 bases at V and 5 bases at J, with 19 bases in the middle. CDR1 is MNHEY and CDR2 is SVGAGI in the germline V gene. CDR3 length: 14 amino acids. CDR3 nucleotide sequence: TGTGCCGCGGCCCGAGACAGCCTGTATCAGCCCCAGCATTTT. Its translation is CAAARDSLYQPQHF.

This chain connects TRBV27 to TRBJ2-1; tentatively, D is TRBD1 (5 bases). Trimming left V 5 bases short and J 14 bases short, with 16 bases between. The germline CDR1 and CDR2 sequences are MNHEY and SMNVEV (reference sequence). The CDR3 sequence is 12 residues long. CDR3 loop: CASSQGHPRKFF. CDR3 in DNA: TGTGCCAGCAGTCAAGGACACCCAAGAAAGTTCTTC.

J is TRBJ1-5 and V is TRBV11-2; weak D call: TRBD1 (6 bases). V dropped 5 bases and J dropped 2 bases, with 13 bases sitting between them. The CDR3 sequence is 15 residues long. CDR1 and CDR2 from the germline V gene are SGHAT and FQNNGV. CDR3 sequence: CASSLDSGGNQPQHF. The CDR3 coding sequence is TGTGCCAGCAGCCTGGACAGCGGAGGCAATCAGCCCCAGCATTTT.